This TCR beta chain was identified during a study of Ad26.COV2.S vaccination and SARS-CoV-2 variants. Study-wide context: Intramuscular Ad26.COV2.S at 5x10^10 or 1x10^11 viral particles.

The CDR3 is 14 amino acids. The germline gives CDR1 MRHNA, CDR2 SNTAGT. V gave up 7 bases and J gave up 0 bases, with 12 bases separating them. Treatment reported: some 20 received Ad26.COV2.S at low or high dose, single or two shots; roughly five received placebo; per-sample allocation not given. It was on day 63 after the first vaccine or placebo injection that samples were taken. The assay was immunoSEQ multiplex PCR, and TCRdb's table has in-frame clones only and misses some. The table includes about 320,000 clones, approximately 87% detected once. The sample consisted of peripheral blood, taken in a trial of Ad26.COV2.S vaccine versus placebo. This receptor was identified in a person aged 18 to 59 who received the Ad26.COV2.S COVID-19 vaccine or a placebo. This rearrangement joins TRBV6-4 to TRBJ1-1; D unresolved. The CDR3 protein is CASTKTALNTEAFF. Written as DNA, the CDR3 is TGTGCCAGCACCAAAACCGCCTTGAACACTGAAGCTTTCTTT.